The text below deals with one T cell receptor (beta chain). Its antigen is not known. The libraries of TRB cDNA were prepared using 5' RACE with UMI labels. TCRdb reprocessed the 5' RACE reads and keeps a single row for each CDR3 protein, giving no DNA. The sample table sets out about 4,700 distinct CDR3 sequences. This sample is part of a study of CXCR3-negative and CXCR3-positive naive CD8 T cells. Findings and limits, study-wide: CXCR3-positive naive cells carried more hydrophobic TRB CDR3s than CXCR3-negative naive cells did.

The CDR3 length is 16 residues. Germline CDR1 is SQVTM and CDR2 is ANQGSEA. This TCR derives from a human donor in good health. Some clones in this sample may be carry-over from other donors' samples. V gene TRBV29-1 combines with J gene TRBJ2-1; TCRdb indicates TRBD2, and absent DNA this call remains unverified. The sequencing sample was made of naive CXCR3+ CD8+ T cells from blood. Subset of the sample: CD45RO-CCR7+CD27+CD95- naive CD8+ T cells expressing CXCR3 (TNR3+). CDR3 residues: CSVDGSGGGSYNEQFF.